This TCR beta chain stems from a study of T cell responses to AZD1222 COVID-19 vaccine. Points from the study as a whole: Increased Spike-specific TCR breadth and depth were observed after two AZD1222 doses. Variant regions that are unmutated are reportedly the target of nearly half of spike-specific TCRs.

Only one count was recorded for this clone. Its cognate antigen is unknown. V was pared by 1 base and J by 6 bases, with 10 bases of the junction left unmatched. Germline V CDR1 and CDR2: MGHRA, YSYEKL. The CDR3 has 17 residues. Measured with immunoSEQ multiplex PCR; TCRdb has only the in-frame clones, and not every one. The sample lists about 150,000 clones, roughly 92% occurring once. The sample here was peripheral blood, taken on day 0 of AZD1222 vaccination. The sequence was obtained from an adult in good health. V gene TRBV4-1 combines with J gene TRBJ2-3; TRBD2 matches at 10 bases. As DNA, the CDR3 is TGCGCCAGCAGCCAAGGGATGCTAGCGGGGGCGTGGGATACGCAGTATTTT. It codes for CASSQGMLAGAWDTQYF.